The TCR beta chain under discussion was sequenced for a study of T-cell reconstitution after alpha-beta-depleted transplantation in children. This clonotype came up a few times. Germline lookup yields CDR1 SGHAT and CDR2 FQNNGV. CDR3 length: 15 amino acids. Unmatched junction bases numbered 10, after V lost 3 bases and J lost 8 bases. Unique molecular identifiers were incorporated into the prepared TCRbeta library. TCRdb ran MiXCR on the PCR reads and lists one entry per CDR3 protein. Of 200,000 to 250,000 distinct CDR3 sequences in the sample, more than 7.5% were seen once. This clonotype was obtained from a human donor who donated a stem cell graft to a child with SCID. The chain joins TRBV11-2 to TRBJ2-3; 8 bases line up with TRBD2. The sample in question was PBMCs from the stem cell graft donor, obtained from the stem cell graft. For the CDR3, the DNA is TGTGCCAGCAGCTTCAGCGGGGGAGACTCGCGTACGCAGTATTTT. Amino acid sequence: CASSFSGGDSRTQYF.